The clone carrying this T cell receptor (beta chain) was detected only a few times. Its antigen is currently unknown. Germline V CDR1 and CDR2: MNHNY, SVGAGI (reference sequence). This CDR3 spans 16 amino acids. V was clipped by 10 bases and J by 5 bases; unmatched bases: 17. Separate cDNA molecules each had unique molecular identifiers attached to them. MiXCR was run by TCRdb on the 5' RACE reads, yielding one entry per CDR3 protein. The sample yields under 85,000 distinct CDR3 sequences, around 10% seen once. This specimen comes from a study of early T cells in non-severe SARS-CoV-2 infection. Study information: Sequencing of bulk RNA from unsorted whole blood was done, without chain pairing. Overall study findings and caveats: The matching step, a VDJdb search, favored anti-spike CD8 responses and missed private and CD4 specificities.

This TCR came from an adult who was a healthcare worker with PCR-confirmed SARS-CoV-2 infection or an uninfected control (not recorded which). The rearrangement uses TRBV6-6 and TRBJ2-3, with 8 bases identical to TRBD1. The sequenced sample consisted of whole blood. The CDR3 here is CATIYGTGVDVDTQYF. The CDR3, as DNA: TGTGCCACCATATATGGGACAGGAGTGGATGTAGATACGCAGTATTTT.